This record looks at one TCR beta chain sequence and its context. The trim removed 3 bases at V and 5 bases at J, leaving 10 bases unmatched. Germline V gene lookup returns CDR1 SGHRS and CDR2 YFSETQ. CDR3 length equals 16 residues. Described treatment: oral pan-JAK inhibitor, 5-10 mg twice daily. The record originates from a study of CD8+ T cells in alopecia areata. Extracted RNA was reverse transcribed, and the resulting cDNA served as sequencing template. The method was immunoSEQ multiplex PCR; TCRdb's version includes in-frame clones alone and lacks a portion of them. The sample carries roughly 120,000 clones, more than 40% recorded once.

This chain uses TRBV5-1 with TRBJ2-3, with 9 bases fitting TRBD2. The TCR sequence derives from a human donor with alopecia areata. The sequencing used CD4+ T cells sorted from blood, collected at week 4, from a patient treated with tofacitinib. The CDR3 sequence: CASSSIGGGARDTQYF. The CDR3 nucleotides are TGCGCCAGCAGCTCCATTGGCGGGGGGGCAAGAGATACGCAGTATTTT.